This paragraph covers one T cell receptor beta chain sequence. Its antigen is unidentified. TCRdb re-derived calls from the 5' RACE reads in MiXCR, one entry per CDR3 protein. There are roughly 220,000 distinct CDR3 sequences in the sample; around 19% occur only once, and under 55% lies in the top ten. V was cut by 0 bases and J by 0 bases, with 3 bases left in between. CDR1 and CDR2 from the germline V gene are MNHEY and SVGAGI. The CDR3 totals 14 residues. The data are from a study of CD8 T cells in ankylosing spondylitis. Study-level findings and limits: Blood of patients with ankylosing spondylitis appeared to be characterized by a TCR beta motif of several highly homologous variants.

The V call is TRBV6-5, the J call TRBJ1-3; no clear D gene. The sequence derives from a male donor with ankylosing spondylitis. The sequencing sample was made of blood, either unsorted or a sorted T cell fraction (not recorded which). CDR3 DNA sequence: TGTGCCAGCAGTTACTCGCCCTCTGGAAACACCATATATTTT. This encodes CASSYSPSGNTIYF.